Following are 23 T cell receptor beta chains from one sample sequenced in a study of control samples from healthy donors and cancer patients. Clones were sequenced by immunoSEQ multiplex PCR, and TCRdb holds only the in-frame ones, with some missing. The table has around 110,000 clones, 88% seen once. Material for sequencing was blood. Source of these receptors: a woman between 65 and 79 years old in good health.

This chain connects TRBV10-3 to TRBJ1-2; D possibly corresponds to TRBD1 (6 bases). The V and J ends lost 10 bases and 0 bases respectively, with 12 bases between them. The CDR3 is 13 amino acids. Germline-derived CDR1 and CDR2 are ENHRY and SYGVKD. The CDR3 nucleotides are TGTGCCACCAGGGAGGGGGCTAACTATGGCTACACCTTC. The encoded protein is CATREGANYGYTF.

The chain employs TRBV30 and TRBJ1-6, with a weak D call TRBD1 (6 bases). Trimming removed 4 bases at V and 9 bases at J, with 16 bases between. Germline CDR1 GTSNPN, CDR2 SVGIG (reference sequence). CDR3 size: 14 residues. The CDR3 DNA is TGTGCCTGGAAGGAGGGGGGGCGGTGTTCACCCCTCCACTTT. As protein: CAWKEGGRCSPLHF.

The chain links TRBV3-1 (or the pseudogene TRBV3-2) to TRBJ2-5, with D possibly being TRBD2 (5 bases). CDR1 and CDR2 from the germline V gene are LGHDT and YNNKEL (reference sequence). Trimming pared 4 bases from V and 5 bases from J, leaving 8 bases between. The length of the CDR3 is 12 residues. CDR3 amino acids: CASSRRGETQYF. The CDR3 DNA sequence: TGTGCCAGCAGCCGCCGAGGGGAGACCCAGTACTTC.

This clone has just one count. This chain links TRBV4-3 with TRBJ2-7, with 9 bases aligning to TRBD2. The V gene's germline CDR1 is LGHNA and CDR2 YSLEER. Trimming at V came to 4 bases and at J to 3 bases, leaving 7 bases not matched to a gene. This CDR3 has 15 amino acids. The CDR3 loop reads CASSRGGGGDYEQYF. CDR3 bases: TGCGCCAGCAGCCGGGGGGGCGGGGGGGACTACGAGCAGTACTTC.

J is TRBJ1-1 and V is TRBV5-1; the D is unclear. The CDR3 totals 16 residues. The germline V gene has CDR1 SGHRS and CDR2 YFSETQ. Trimming cost V 4 bases and J 1 base, with 17 bases left between them. For the CDR3, the DNA is TGCGCCAGCAGCAACCTCGGAACCGCTCAGAACACTGAAGCTTTCTTT. It translates to CASSNLGTAQNTEAFF.

The chain uses TRBV5-4 and TRBJ2-1, with D hard to call. CDR1 and CDR2 from the germline V gene are SGHNT and YYREEE (reference sequence). CDR3 size: 11 residues. V shed 1 base and J shed 8 bases, with 4 bases lying between them. The CDR3 DNA is TGTGCCAGCAGCTTGCAATATGAGCAGTTCTTC. It yields the protein CASSLQYEQFF.

This clone was detected once. J is TRBJ1-5 and V is TRBV18; 8 positions match TRBD1. V dropped 3 bases and J dropped 4; count of bases not matched to a gene: 5. The CDR3 totals 15 residues. Germline V CDR1 and CDR2: KGHSH, LQKENI. The CDR3 nucleotides are TGTGCCAGCTCACCCGGACAGGGAGCGAATCAGCCCCAGCATTTT. It yields the protein CASSPGQGANQPQHF.

In its sample, this clone was seen once. The chain couples TRBV19 to TRBJ2-5; no firm D call. V was shortened by 5 bases and J by 1 base, with 8 bases between the two germline ends. Germline values: CDR1 LNHDA, CDR2 SQIVND (reference sequence). The CDR3 is 13 residues long. CDR3 nucleotide sequence: TGTGCCAGTAGTGCTAGAATCCAAGAGACCCAGTACTTC. Amino acids: CASSARIQETQYF.

The V and J genes are TRBV11-2 and TRBJ1-3, with D unclear. Germline-derived CDR1 and CDR2 are SGHAT and FQNNGV. The CDR3 runs to 14 residues. The V end lost 5 bases, the J end lost 0 bases, and 8 bases lay between the germline ends. CDR3 loop: CASSPSGSGNTIYF. CDR3 DNA: TGTGCCAGCAGCCCGTCGGGCTCTGGAAACACCATATATTTT.

The genes are TRBV11-2 and TRBJ2-3; tentatively, D is TRBD2 (6 bases). The germline V and J ends were trimmed by 2 bases and 6 bases, with 6 bases remaining between them. CDR1 is SGHAT and CDR2 is FQNNGV in the germline V gene. CDR3 length: 12 residues. The CDR3 DNA follows: TGTGCCAGCAGCTTACTAGCGGATACGCAGTATTTT. Translating gives CASSLLADTQYF.

This rearrangement joins TRBV7-2 to TRBJ2-5, with D unclear. With 2 bases removed from V and 4 bases from J, the gap between germline ends came to 11 bases. Looked up from germline, CDR1 is SGHTA and CDR2 is FQGNSA. The CDR3 extends over 14 amino acids. The DNA of the CDR3 is TGTGCCAGCAGCTTAAGGCAGAACAGAGAGACCCAGTACTTC. Translation: CASSLRQNRETQYF.

CDR3 coding DNA: TGTGCCAGCTCACCACCGACAGGGACGACAGATACGCAGTATTTT. This encodes CASSPPTGTTDTQYF. The chain links TRBV18 to TRBJ2-3, with 7 bases identical to TRBD1. Germline V lookup: CDR1 KGHSH, CDR2 LQKENI. V gave up 0 bases and J gave up 3 bases; unmatched junction bases: 3. This CDR3 spans 15 amino acids.

This clone occurred once. The J gene is TRBJ1-4, the V gene TRBV9; 7 bases match TRBD1. The J segment lost 4 bases and the V segment lost 3 bases, leaving 6 bases of the junction unmatched. The germline gives CDR1 SGDLS, CDR2 YYNGEE. The CDR3 loop spans 15 amino acids. CDR3 nucleotides: TGTGCCAGCAGCGCCCGACAGGGTGATAATGAAAAACTGTTTTTT. It yields the protein CASSARQGDNEKLFF.

This chain joins TRBV5-1 and TRBJ1-1; D might be TRBD1 (5 bases). V lost 4 bases, J lost 1 base, and 14 bases lay in between. The germline CDR1 and CDR2 sequences are SGHRS and YFSETQ. The CDR3 consists of 15 residues. CDR3 residues: CASSVFGAGNTEAFF. DNA of the CDR3: TGCGCCAGCAGCGTTTTCGGGGCTGGGAACACTGAAGCTTTCTTT.

The genes are TRBV2 and TRBJ1-2, with TRBD1 identical over 7 bases. This CDR3 contains 14 residues. CDR1 is SNHLY, CDR2 FYNNEI, per germline. J lost 2 bases, V lost 6 bases, and 6 bases had no gene match. The CDR3 reads CASSPTGNNYGYTF. For the CDR3, the DNA is TGTGCCAGCAGCCCGACAGGGAACAACTATGGCTACACCTTC. The full variable domain, in which reference TRBV2 and TRBJ1-2 provide the parts outside the CDR3, is EPEVTQTPSHQVTQMGQEVILRCVPISNHLYFYWYRQILGQKVEFLVSFYNNEISEKSEIFDDQFSVERPDGSNFTLKIRSTKLEDSAMYFCASSPTGNNYGYTFGSGTRLTVV.

This chain uses TRBV7-2 with TRBJ2-5; D perhaps matches TRBD1 (6 bases). The germline V gene encodes CDR1 SGHTA and CDR2 FQGNSA. This CDR3 is built from 13 residues. Trimming shortened V by 6 bases and J by 5 bases, and 13 bases separated the two germline ends. For the CDR3, the DNA is TGTGCCAGCAGTCAACGACAGGCCGAGACCCAGTACTTC. Encoded protein: CASSQRQAETQYF.

In its sample, this clone was seen a few times. The V gene is TRBV23-1, the J gene TRBJ1-5; D possibly corresponds to TRBD1 (6 bases). TRBV23-1 belongs to the ORF category, with a function that is uncertain. This CDR3 is built from 21 residues. The V end was cut by 2 bases, the J end by 0 bases, with 26 bases between. The CDR3 reads CASSQTHAKDRKDYSNQPQHF. Here the CDR3 DNA reads TGCGCCAGCAGTCAAACCCATGCAAAGGACAGAAAAGACTATAGCAATCAGCCCCAGCATTTT.

V and J are TRBV27 and TRBJ2-5, with 9 bases identical to TRBD1. V lost 3 bases to trimming and J lost 5 bases; unmatched junction nucleotides: 7. The CDR3 spans 15 residues. Germline CDR1 and CDR2: MNHEY and SMNVEV (reference sequence). The CDR3, as DNA: TGTGCCAGCAGTTTCTGGGACAGGGATGGGGAGACCCAGTACTTC. Protein sequence: CASSFWDRDGETQYF.

This chain links TRBV11-3 with TRBJ1-1; D is ambiguous. The germline CDR1 and CDR2 sequences are SGHNT and YENEEA. Trimming took off 3 bases at V and 1 base at J, with 6 bases between the two ends. The CDR3 length is 13 residues. The CDR3 spells CASSFGWNTEAFF. In DNA form, the CDR3 reads TGTGCCAGCAGCTTCGGATGGAACACTGAAGCTTTCTTT.

The genes are TRBV5-5 and TRBJ1-4, with D maybe TRBD1 (5 bases). V was trimmed by 3 bases and J by 2 bases, leaving 11 bases between them. Germline loops: CDR1 SGHKS, CDR2 YYEKEE (reference sequence). The length of the CDR3 is 15 residues. The CDR3 here is CASSSLGGTNEKLFF. The CDR3 region has the DNA TGTGCCAGCAGCTCCCTGGGGGGTACTAATGAAAAACTGTTTTTT.

The chain recombines TRBV5-1 with TRBJ1-6, with no clear D. V was cut by 7 bases and J by 8 bases, with 1 base left in between. Germline V gene data show CDR1 as SGHRS and CDR2 as YFSETQ. This CDR3 spans 9 amino acids. The CDR3 here is CASYSPLHF. In DNA, the CDR3 is TGCGCCAGCTATTCACCCCTCCACTTT. The full variable domain, with the rest looked up from reference TRBV5-1 and TRBJ1-6, is KAGVTQTPRYLIKTRGQQVTLSCSPISGHRSVSWYQQTPGQGLQFLFEYFSETQRNKGNFPGRFSGRQFSNSRSEMNVSTLELGDSALYLCASYSPLHFGNGTRLTVT.

The chain uses TRBV5-1 and TRBJ1-4; D gene uncertain. Per the germline V gene, CDR1 is SGHRS and CDR2 is YFSETQ. CDR3 size: 15 residues. V lost 0 bases and J lost 7, with 13 bases in between. As DNA, the CDR3 is TGCGCCAGCAGCTTGGTTGGTGGTGCGGGTGAAAAACTGTTTTTT. Translating gives CASSLVGGAGEKLFF. The whole variable domain, remainder taken from reference TRBV5-1 and TRBJ1-4, is KAGVTQTPRYLIKTRGQQVTLSCSPISGHRSVSWYQQTPGQGLQFLFEYFSETQRNKGNFPGRFSGRQFSNSRSEMNVSTLELGDSALYLCASSLVGGAGEKLFFGSGTQLSVL.

The genes are TRBV10-2 and TRBJ1-1, with D perhaps TRBD1 (6 bases). Deletions cut 9 bases from V and 0 bases from J, with 14 bases between. The CDR3 extends over 14 amino acids. CDR1 WSHSY and CDR2 SAAADI come from the germline V gene. CDR3: CASNTGTLNTEAFF. Here the CDR3 DNA reads TGCGCCAGTAACACAGGGACCTTGAACACTGAAGCTTTCTTT.